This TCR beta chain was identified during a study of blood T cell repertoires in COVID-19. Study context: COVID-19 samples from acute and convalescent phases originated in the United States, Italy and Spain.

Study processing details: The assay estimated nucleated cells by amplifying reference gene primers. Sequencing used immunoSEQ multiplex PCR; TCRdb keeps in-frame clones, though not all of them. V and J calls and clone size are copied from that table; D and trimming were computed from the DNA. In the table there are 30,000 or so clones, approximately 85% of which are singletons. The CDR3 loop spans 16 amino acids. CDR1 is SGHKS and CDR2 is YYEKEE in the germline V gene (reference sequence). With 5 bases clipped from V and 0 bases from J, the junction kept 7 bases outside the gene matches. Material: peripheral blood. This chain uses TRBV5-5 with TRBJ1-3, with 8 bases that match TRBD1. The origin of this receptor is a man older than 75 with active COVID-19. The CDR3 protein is CASSTTGGRSGNTIYF. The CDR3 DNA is TGTGCCAGCAGTACCACAGGGGGTCGCTCTGGAAACACCATATATTTT.